The 23 T cell receptor beta chains below were found in one sample sequenced in a study of blood T cell repertoires in COVID-19. Sequenced by immunoSEQ multiplex PCR; TCRdb stores in-frame clones only, minus some. Counted here are fewer than 250,000 clones, roughly four fifths occurring once; the ten biggest clones make up 4.5% to 6%. Sequenced input: peripheral blood. These TCRs come from a woman in her seventies with active or convalescent COVID-19.

The chain joins TRBV9 to TRBJ1-1; D is undetermined. CDR3 length: 11 amino acids. CDR1 is SGDLS and CDR2 is YYNGEE in the germline V gene. V was clipped by 7 bases and J by 5 bases, with 9 bases between them. The CDR3 DNA sequence: TGTGCCAGCGGGCCTGAGACTGAAGCTTTCTTT. Encoded protein: CASGPETEAFF. Filled out from reference TRBV9 and TRBJ1-1, the complete variable domain reads DSGVTQTPKHLITATGQRVTLRCSPRSGDLSVYWYQQSLDQGLQFLIQYYNGEERAKGNILERFSAQQFPDLHSELNLSSLELGDSALYFCASGPETEAFFGQGTRLTVV.

The chain is built from TRBV7-9 and TRBJ1-5, with D possibly being TRBD1 (5 bases). V was clipped by 3 bases and J by 7 bases, with 10 bases between them. The CDR3 extends over 13 amino acids. CDR1 is SEHNR, CDR2 FQNEAQ, per germline (reference sequence). For the CDR3, the DNA is TGTGCCAGCAGCTTGGGAGGGGCCCAGCCCCAGCATTTT. Amino acids: CASSLGGAQPQHF.

This chain uses TRBV19 with TRBJ1-5; D call uncertain. V shed 5 bases and J shed 1 base, with 15 bases lying between them. Germline V lookup: CDR1 LNHDA, CDR2 SQIVND (reference sequence). This CDR3 contains 16 residues. CDR3: CASSPKPDTSNQPQHF. The CDR3 DNA follows: TGTGCCAGTAGTCCCAAGCCCGACACCAGCAATCAGCCCCAGCATTTT.

The chain is built from TRBV10-3 and TRBJ2-5, with D possibly TRBD2 on 5 matching bases. The ends were cut back, 10 bases at V and 2 bases at J, with 11 bases in the middle. Germline CDR1 reads ENHRY; CDR2 reads SYGVKD. The CDR3 consists of 12 residues. The DNA for the CDR3 is TGTGCCACTGGGAGTTCGCAAGAGACCCAGTACTTC. This gives the protein CATGSSQETQYF.

The J gene is TRBJ1-4, the V gene TRBV2; 9 bases fit TRBD1. Germline V gives CDR1 SNHLY, CDR2 FYNNEI. After removal of 3 bases from V and 7 bases from J, the junction contained 12 bases not matched to a gene. The CDR3 is made up of 17 amino acids. The DNA of the CDR3 is TGTGCCAGCAGTGAGGTTCCTCCGGGACAGGGTACTGAAAAACTGTTTTTT. Translation gives CASSEVPPGQGTEKLFF.

Written as DNA, the CDR3 is TGTGCCAGCAGCTCACGTACACACAGGGGTCGATACTACGAGCAGTACTTC. It translates to CASSSRTHRGRYYEQYF. The chain employs TRBV7-9 and TRBJ2-7; TRBD1 matches 7 bases. Germline-derived CDR1 and CDR2 are SEHNR and FQNEAQ (reference sequence). With V trimmed by 4 bases and J by 3 bases, 15 bases remained unmatched. The CDR3 runs 17 residues.

The rearrangement joins TRBV5-4 to TRBJ2-7; 13 bases agree with TRBD2. CDR1 SGHNT and CDR2 YYREEE come from the germline V gene (reference sequence). CDR3 length: 17 residues. The junction had 9 bases not matched to a gene; V was cut back by 4 bases and J by 2 bases. The CDR3: CASSQQGLAGDTYEQYF. CDR3 bases: TGTGCCAGCAGCCAACAAGGACTAGCGGGAGACACCTACGAGCAGTACTTC.

Of note for this clone: Other DNA sequences in this sample translate to the same CDR3. The V gene is TRBV28, the J gene TRBJ1-5; D is undetermined. V lost 3 bases, J lost 7 bases, and 4 bases lay in between. Germline V gene lookup returns CDR1 MDHEN and CDR2 SYDVKM. The CDR3 loop spans 11 amino acids. DNA for the CDR3: TGTGCCAGCAGTTTTGGCCAGCCCCAGCATTTT. Translating it yields CASSFGQPQHF.

This clone was seen only once. The chain couples TRBV19 to TRBJ2-5; D uncertain. Germline-derived CDR1 and CDR2 are LNHDA and SQIVND (reference sequence). The V and J ends lost 4 bases and 2 bases respectively, with 11 bases between them. The CDR3 consists of 14 residues. The CDR3 DNA reads TGTGCCAGTAGTAAATGGGCCACACAAGAGACCCAGTACTTC. Residues: CASSKWATQETQYF.

This clone was counted a single time. The rearrangement links TRBV5-1 to TRBJ2-7, with TRBD2 matching over 11 bases. The germline V gene has CDR1 SGHRS and CDR2 YFSETQ. This CDR3 contains 15 residues. V lost 7 bases to trimming and J lost 5 bases; unmatched junction nucleotides: 11. The DNA for the CDR3 is TGCGCCAGCCGCTCCTTAGCGGGAGGGCCCAACGAGCAGTACTTC. Its translation is CASRSLAGGPNEQYF.

This clone was counted a single time. This chain joins TRBV18 and TRBJ1-1; D is possibly TRBD1 (5 bases). The CDR3 length is 13 residues. V lost 3 bases and J 5 bases, leaving 10 bases between the germline ends. The germline CDR1 and CDR2 sequences are KGHSH and LQKENI. CDR3 bases: TGTGCCAGCTCACCCCCGGGGGGGACTGAAGCTTTCTTT. Encoded protein: CASSPPGGTEAFF. The whole variable domain, filled in from reference TRBV18 and TRBJ1-1, reads NAGVMQNPRHLVRRRGQEARLRCSPMKGHSHVYWYRQLPEEGLKFMVYLQKENIIDESGMPKERFSAEFPKEGPSILRIQQVVRGDSAAYFCASSPPGGTEAFFGQGTRLTVV.

J is TRBJ2-7 and V is TRBV25-1; D may be TRBD2 (5 bases). This CDR3 has 16 residues. Trimming left V 3 bases short and J 2 bases short, with 17 bases between. Germline CDR1 is MGHDK and CDR2 is SYGVNS. This CDR3 reads CASSDGHGLGAYEQYF. The CDR3 DNA is TGTGCCAGCAGTGATGGGCACGGCCTCGGGGCCTACGAGCAGTACTTC.

Here the CDR3 reads CASSLTGATRELFF. For the CDR3, the DNA is TGTGCCAGCAGCTTAACAGGGGCAACCCGGGAGCTGTTTTTT. The rearrangement joins TRBV7-9 to TRBJ2-2, with 7 bases aligning to TRBD1. The CDR3 has 14 amino acids. Germline CDR1 is SEHNR and CDR2 is FQNEAQ (reference sequence). The V segment lost 2 bases and the J segment 9 bases; nucleotides outside the gene matches: 6.

This clone was detected only once. This chain uses TRBV7-9 with TRBJ2-7; 10 nucleotides agree with TRBD1. The CDR3 runs to 14 residues. The junction had 8 bases not matched to a gene; V was cut back by 5 bases and J by 7 bases. Germline V gene lookup returns CDR1 SEHNR and CDR2 FQNEAQ (reference sequence). The CDR3 nucleotides read TGTGCCAGCAGCACCCGACAGGGGGCGATTGAGCAGTACTTC. Translating it yields CASSTRQGAIEQYF.

The CDR3 protein is CASSRGDRRATEAFF. CDR3 coding DNA: TGTGCCAGCAGCAGAGGGGACAGGCGGGCCACTGAAGCTTTCTTT. This rearrangement joins TRBV9 to TRBJ1-1; 8 nucleotides match TRBD1. The CDR3 runs to 15 residues. Germline loops: CDR1 SGDLS, CDR2 YYNGEE. The junction had 9 bases not matched to a gene; V was cut back by 4 bases and J by 4 bases.

The V call is TRBV3-1 (or the pseudogene TRBV3-2), the J call TRBJ2-5, with a tentative D call TRBD2 (5 bases). V lost 3 bases and J lost 6, with 14 bases in between. CDR1 is LGHDT, CDR2 YNNKEL, per germline (reference sequence). CDR3 length: 14 residues. CDR3 bases: TGTGCCAGCAGCCAGGGAGCTAGTACTAAGACCCAGTACTTC. Its translation: CASSQGASTKTQYF.

The gene calls are TRBV6-4 and TRBJ2-1, with a tentative D call TRBD2 (6 bases). Looked up from germline, CDR1 is MRHNA and CDR2 is SNTAGT. CDR3 size: 16 residues. Trimming pared 7 bases from V and 8 bases from J, leaving 24 bases between. CDR3 in amino acids: CASNRSGGIRLDEQFF. The CDR3 region has the DNA TGTGCCAGCAATCGCTCCGGGGGTATTCGGTTAGATGAGCAGTTCTTC.

This sequence joins TRBV19 and TRBJ1-6; D gene unclear. CDR3 length equals 15 residues. V was shortened by 5 bases and J by 10 bases, with 18 bases between the two germline ends. The germline gives CDR1 LNHDA, CDR2 SQIVND (reference sequence). The CDR3 protein is CASSFAADPGSPLHF. CDR3 coding DNA: TGTGCCAGTAGTTTCGCAGCTGATCCGGGATCACCCCTCCACTTT.

CDR3 amino acids: CASSLSGISSYEQYF. Here the CDR3 DNA reads TGTGCCAGCAGTCTTAGCGGGATCAGCTCCTACGAGCAGTACTTC. The V gene is TRBV11-2, the J gene TRBJ2-7, with 8 bases matching TRBD2. This CDR3 is built from 15 residues. The V gene's germline CDR1 is SGHAT and CDR2 FQNNGV. J lost 0 bases, V lost 6 bases, and 7 bases had no gene match.

The rearrangement joins TRBV11-2 to TRBJ2-7; 8 bases are shared with TRBD1. The CDR3 runs to 15 residues. Germline V gene lookup returns CDR1 SGHAT and CDR2 FQNNGV. Unmatched junction bases numbered 8, after V lost 4 bases and J lost 3 bases. CDR3 sequence: CASSSGGSGFYEQYF. In nucleotides, the CDR3 is TGTGCCAGCAGCTCAGGGGGCAGCGGGTTCTACGAGCAGTACTTC.

This rearrangement joins TRBV5-6 to TRBJ2-1; 8 bases match TRBD1. V lost 3 bases and J lost 0; bases outside the gene matches: 8. Germline loops: CDR1 SGHDT, CDR2 YYEEEE. CDR3 length: 17 amino acids. CDR3 residues: CASSSSTGGNSYNEQFF. The CDR3 nucleotides are TGTGCCAGCAGCTCCTCCACAGGGGGAAACTCCTACAATGAGCAGTTCTTC.

This chain links TRBV6-1 with TRBJ1-4; the D is unclear. Trimming removed 3 bases at V and 4 bases at J, with 9 bases between. The CDR3 is 14 residues long. The germline CDR1 and CDR2 sequences are MNHNS and SASEGT. This CDR3 reads CASSELQVNEKLFF. In nucleotides, the CDR3 is TGTGCCAGCAGTGAGCTTCAGGTTAATGAAAAACTGTTTTTT.

J is TRBJ2-5 and V is TRBV28; D not resolved. Germline V gene lookup returns CDR1 MDHEN and CDR2 SYDVKM. Deletions cut 1 base from V and 2 bases from J, with 5 bases between. This CDR3 region has 13 residues. The CDR3 coding sequence is TGTGCCAGCAGTTTATACCTACAAGAGACCCAGTACTTC. It is translated as CASSLYLQETQYF.